Each of the 19 T cell receptor beta chains below was sequenced from the same sample in a study of sequential checkpoint blockade in melanoma. The table came from immunoSEQ multiplex PCR; TCRdb's copy has only in-frame clones and leaves some out. The sample has some 20,000 clones, 75% to 90% seen once; the top ten hold around 30%. Sample treatment: randomized to nivolumab then ipilimumab (arm A) or the reverse (arm B). Sequencing was performed on CD8+ T cells sorted from blood (inferred from file names), taken from a patient given nivolumab and ipilimumab in sequence. All receptors derive from a human donor with melanoma.

The chain links TRBV5-4 to TRBJ2-7; D may be TRBD2 (5 bases). The V end lost 4 bases, the J end lost 4 bases, and 15 bases lay between the germline ends. This CDR3 comprises 14 residues. CDR1 and CDR2 (germline): SGHNT, YYREEE (reference sequence). The CDR3 DNA reads as TGTGCCAGCAGCCCGGCAGGACGGGAATACGAGCAGTACTTC. Protein sequence: CASSPAGREYEQYF.

The chain has TRBV7-9 and TRBJ2-1; 8 bases are a match to TRBD1. After removal of 1 base from V and 3 bases from J, the junction contained 5 bases not matched to a gene. The CDR3 totals 16 residues. Germline lookup yields CDR1 SEHNR and CDR2 FQNEAQ (reference sequence). Here the CDR3 DNA reads TGTGCCAGCAGCTTAGGGCAGGGGGCTGTCTACAATGAGCAGTTCTTC. Translated: CASSLGQGAVYNEQFF.

Notes on this clone: This sample also contains other DNA sequences that code for the same CDR3. The chain has TRBV27 and TRBJ2-7; no firm D call. Trimming took off 6 bases at V and 0 bases at J, with 9 bases between the two ends. The CDR3 is 13 amino acids. Germline CDR1 reads MNHEY; CDR2 reads SMNVEV (reference sequence). Written as DNA, the CDR3 is TGTGCCAGCAGCTTACCGGGCTCCTACGAGCAGTACTTC. This codes for CASSLPGSYEQYF.

The gene calls are TRBV5-1 and TRBJ2-2; 8 positions agree with TRBD2. Germline CDR1 is SGHRS and CDR2 is YFSETQ. The CDR3 loop spans 17 amino acids. The junction had 8 bases not matched to a gene; V was cut back by 0 bases and J by 4 bases. The CDR3 loop is CASSLGYSGGPTGELFF. The CDR3 nucleotides are TGCGCCAGCAGCTTGGGTTATTCGGGAGGGCCCACCGGGGAGCTGTTTTTT.

The V and J genes are TRBV27 and TRBJ2-2; 7 nucleotides align to TRBD1. The CDR3 runs to 15 residues. V was pared by 2 bases and J by 4 bases, with 4 bases of the junction left unmatched. Germline lookup yields CDR1 MNHEY and CDR2 SMNVEV (reference sequence). The CDR3 sequence is CASSLEGASTGELFF. DNA of the CDR3: TGTGCCAGCAGTTTAGAGGGGGCGAGCACCGGGGAGCTGTTTTTT.

CDR3 DNA: TGCGCCAGCAGCCAAGCCCCTAGCGACTATGAGCAGTTCTTC. Its translation is CASSQAPSDYEQFF. The chain carries TRBV4-1 and TRBJ2-1, with a tentative D call TRBD2 (6 bases). Trimming shortened V by 1 base and J by 8 bases, and 12 bases separated the two germline ends. The CDR3 spans 14 residues. Germline lookup yields CDR1 MGHRA and CDR2 YSYEKL.

This chain connects TRBV4-1 to TRBJ2-7, with 8 bases fitting TRBD2. This CDR3 contains 16 residues. Germline assignment: CDR1 MGHRA and CDR2 YSYEKL. J was trimmed by 6 bases and V by 1 base; bases with no gene match: 11. CDR3: CASSQARGAGVSEQYF. In nucleotides, the CDR3 is TGCGCCAGCAGCCAAGCCCGGGGAGCGGGAGTTTCCGAGCAGTACTTC.

This chain links TRBV7-8 with TRBJ2-7; 10 nucleotides align to TRBD2. CDR3 size: 15 residues. V trimming: 1 base; J trimming: 5 bases; junction bases outside the gene matches: 5. Germline CDR1 SGHVS, CDR2 FQNEAQ. The CDR3 nucleotides are TGTGCCAGCAGCTTAGTCTCTAGCGGGAGCCACGAGCAGTACTTC. It is translated as CASSLVSSGSHEQYF.

This sequence joins TRBV4-3 and TRBJ2-5, with D tentatively TRBD2 (7 bases). This CDR3 is 16 amino acids long. The germline gives CDR1 LGHNA, CDR2 YSLEER. Between the trimmed V and J ends, which lost 1 base and 5 bases, there was a span of 17 bases. CDR3 amino acids: CASSQVWGGPSETQYF. In nucleotides, the CDR3 is TGCGCCAGCAGCCAAGTGTGGGGGGGGCCGTCGGAGACCCAGTACTTC.

The V and J genes are TRBV5-4 and TRBJ1-2; D may be TRBD1 (6 bases). From germline, CDR1 is SGHNT and CDR2 YYREEE (reference sequence). V was cut by 0 bases and J by 4 bases, with 7 bases left in between. The length of the CDR3 is 13 residues. CDR3 sequence: CASSLGQVYGYTF. The CDR3, as DNA: TGTGCCAGCAGCTTGGGACAGGTCTATGGCTACACCTTC.

The V call is TRBV28, the J call TRBJ2-1; D ambiguous. The CDR3 length is 17 residues. The V gene lost 0 bases and the J gene lost 6 bases, with 18 bases spanning the gap. Germline CDR1 reads MDHEN; CDR2 reads SYDVKM. The DNA for the CDR3 is TGTGCCAGCAGTTTATGGAGTTCCGGAGATTCTGGCAATGAGCAGTTCTTC. It is translated as CASSLWSSGDSGNEQFF.

The chain couples TRBV5-6 to TRBJ2-5, with D possibly being TRBD2 (5 bases). With the DNA end fitting TRBJ2-7 better, the J assignment may be wrong. The CDR3 length is 13 residues. CDR1 is SGHDT and CDR2 is YYEEEE in the germline V gene. The CDR3: CASSLGGFSEQYF. Written as DNA, the CDR3 is TGTGCCAGCAGCTTGGGAGGGTTCAGCGAGCAGTACTTC.

The CDR3: CASSFSGQPLSEKLFF. As DNA, the CDR3 is TGTGCCAGCAGTTTCTCGGGACAGCCCCTGAGTGAAAAACTGTTTTTT. The chain combines TRBV28 with TRBJ1-4; 7 positions agree with TRBD1. The CDR3 has 16 amino acids. CDR1 is MDHEN and CDR2 is SYDVKM in the germline V gene. Unmatched junction bases numbered 11, after V lost 3 bases and J lost 7 bases.

The chain couples TRBV27 to TRBJ2-7, with TRBD2 identical over 9 bases. With V trimmed by 5 bases and J by 3 bases, 11 bases remained unmatched. The CDR3 is made up of 16 amino acids. The germline CDR1 and CDR2 sequences are MNHEY and SMNVEV (reference sequence). The CDR3 reads CASSPVRRGGVYEQYF. The DNA for the CDR3 is TGTGCCAGCAGTCCAGTGCGGCGGGGGGGGGTCTACGAGCAGTACTTC.

This clone appeared once. The rearrangement uses TRBV18 and TRBJ1-5; tentatively, D is TRBD1 (6 bases). The V end was cut by 3 bases, the J end by 6 bases, with 12 bases between. The germline V gene has CDR1 KGHSH and CDR2 LQKENI. This CDR3 has 14 residues. The CDR3 spells CASSPSGGSQPQHF. Here the CDR3 DNA reads TGTGCCAGCTCACCGTCGGGGGGCAGTCAGCCCCAGCATTTT.

The rearrangement joins TRBV4-2 to TRBJ2-1; D perhaps matches TRBD1 (5 bases). Germline values: CDR1 LGHNA, CDR2 YNFKEQ. V lost 3 bases and J 8 bases, leaving 14 bases between the germline ends. The CDR3 loop spans 14 amino acids. The CDR3 coding sequence is TGTGCCAGCAGCCAGCTGCAGGGTTGGGATGAGCAGTTCTTC. This encodes CASSQLQGWDEQFF.

The V gene is TRBV5-6, the J gene TRBJ2-7, with 7 bases fitting TRBD2. The germline gives CDR1 SGHDT, CDR2 YYEEEE. The CDR3 length is 15 residues. V shed 2 bases and J 5 bases; nucleotides not matched to a gene: 10. CDR3 sequence reads: CASSFMGGGAHEQYF. In nucleotides, the CDR3 is TGTGCCAGCAGCTTTATGGGGGGGGGTGCGCACGAGCAGTACTTC. The variable domain in full, completed from reference TRBV5-6 and TRBJ2-7, reads DAGVTQSPTHLIKTRGQQVTLRCSPKSGHDTVSWYQQALGQGPQFIFQYYEEEERQRGNFPDRFSGHQFPNYSSELNVNALLLGDSALYLCASSFMGGGAHEQYFGPGTRLTVT.

The CDR3 DNA reads TGCGCCAGCAGCCCCCGGGGGGCCTCCTACGAGCAGTACTTC. Translating gives CASSPRGASYEQYF. J is TRBJ2-7 and V is TRBV4-3; TRBD2 might be the D (7 bases). Trimming left V 4 bases short and J 0 bases short, with 10 bases between. CDR1 LGHNA and CDR2 YSLEER come from the germline V gene. This CDR3 comprises 14 residues.

The chain uses TRBV28 and TRBJ2-7; TRBD1 aligns across 10 bases. Germline V gene data show CDR1 as MDHEN and CDR2 as SYDVKM. The CDR3 is 14 residues long. With V trimmed by 3 bases and J by 5 bases, 4 bases remained unmatched. In DNA, the CDR3 is TGTGCCAGCAGTTTGACAGGGGGCATAAACGAGCAGTACTTC. It yields the protein CASSLTGGINEQYF.